This TCR beta chain was identified in a study of Ad26.COV2.S vaccination and SARS-CoV-2 variants. Study at large: Ad26.COV2.S given intramuscularly, once or twice 56 days apart.

Findings and caveats of the study: Spike-specific responses of CD8+ and CD4+ T cells were reported to display substantial breadth after vaccination. Analyses that measured TCR breadth and depth may have underestimated total T cell responses.

As to this clone: Antigen specificity is unknown.

Regarding treatment: 15 to 20 received Ad26.COV2.S at low or high dose, single or two shots; 5 received placebo; per-sample allocation not given. The samples date from day 63 after the first vaccine or placebo injection. The administered vaccine (an Ad26 vector) expressed Wuhan-strain SARS-CoV-2 spike. Generated by immunoSEQ multiplex PCR, the TCRdb table keeps only in-frame clones and is missing some. The table shows 430,000 or so clones, with more than 80% occurring only once. CDR3 length: 14 residues. Germline assignment: CDR1 LNHDA and CDR2 SQIVND (reference sequence). Trimming removed 6 bases from V and 6 bases from J; junction bases left unmatched: 4.

The input for sequencing was peripheral blood, taken in a trial of Ad26.COV2.S vaccine versus placebo. The receptor was isolated from a person aged 18-65 years who received the Ad26.COV2.S COVID-19 vaccine or a placebo. The V and J genes are TRBV19 and TRBJ2-1; 11 bases are shared with TRBD2. The CDR3 nucleotides are TGTGCCAGTAGCCATAGCGGGAGGGCCAATGAGCAGTTCTTC. Residues: CASSHSGRANEQFF.